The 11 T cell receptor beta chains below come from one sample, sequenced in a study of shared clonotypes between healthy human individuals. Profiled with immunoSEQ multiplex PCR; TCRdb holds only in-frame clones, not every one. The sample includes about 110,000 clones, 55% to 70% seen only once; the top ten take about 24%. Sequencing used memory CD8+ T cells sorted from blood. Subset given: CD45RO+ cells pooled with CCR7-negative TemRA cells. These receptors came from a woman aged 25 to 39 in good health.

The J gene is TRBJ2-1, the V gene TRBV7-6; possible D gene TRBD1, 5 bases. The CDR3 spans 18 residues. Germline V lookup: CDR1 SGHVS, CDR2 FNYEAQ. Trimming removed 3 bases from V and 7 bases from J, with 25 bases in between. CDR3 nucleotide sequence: TGTGCCAGCAGCTTTCTCCGATCAACAGGTAGCCGCAATAATGAGCAGTTCTTC. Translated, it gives CASSFLRSTGSRNNEQFF.

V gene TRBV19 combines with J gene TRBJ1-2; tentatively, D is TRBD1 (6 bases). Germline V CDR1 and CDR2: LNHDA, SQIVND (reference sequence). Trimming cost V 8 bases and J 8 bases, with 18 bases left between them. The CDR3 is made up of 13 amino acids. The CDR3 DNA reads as TGTGCCAGTGAGGCCCTCAGGGGCCGAGGCTACACCTTC. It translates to CASEALRGRGYTF.

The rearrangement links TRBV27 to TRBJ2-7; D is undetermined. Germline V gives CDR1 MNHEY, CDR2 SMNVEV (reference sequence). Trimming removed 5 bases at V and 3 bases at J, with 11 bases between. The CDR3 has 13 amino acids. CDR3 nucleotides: TGTGCCAGCAGTATGATCCGGAGCTACGAGCAGTACTTC. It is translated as CASSMIRSYEQYF.

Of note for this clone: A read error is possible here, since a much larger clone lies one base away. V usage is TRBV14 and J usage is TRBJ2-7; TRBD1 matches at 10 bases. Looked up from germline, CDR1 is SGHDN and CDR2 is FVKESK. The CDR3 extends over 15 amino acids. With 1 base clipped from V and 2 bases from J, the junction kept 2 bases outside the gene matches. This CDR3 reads CASSQVGTGAYEQYF. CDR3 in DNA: TGTGCCAGCAGCCAAGTCGGGACAGGGGCCTACGAGCAGTACTTC. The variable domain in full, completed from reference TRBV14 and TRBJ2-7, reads EAGVTQFPSHSVIEKGQTVTLRCDPISGHDNLYWYRRVMGKEIKFLLHFVKESKQDESGMPNNRFLAERTGGTYSTLKVQPAELEDSGVYFCASSQVGTGAYEQYFGPGTRLTVT.

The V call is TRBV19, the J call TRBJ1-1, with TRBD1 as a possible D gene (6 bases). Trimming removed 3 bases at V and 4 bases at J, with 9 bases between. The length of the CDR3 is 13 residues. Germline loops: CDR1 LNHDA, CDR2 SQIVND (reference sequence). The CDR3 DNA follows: TGTGCCAGTAGTATGTGGGGGCTCACTGAAGCTTTCTTT. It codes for CASSMWGLTEAFF.

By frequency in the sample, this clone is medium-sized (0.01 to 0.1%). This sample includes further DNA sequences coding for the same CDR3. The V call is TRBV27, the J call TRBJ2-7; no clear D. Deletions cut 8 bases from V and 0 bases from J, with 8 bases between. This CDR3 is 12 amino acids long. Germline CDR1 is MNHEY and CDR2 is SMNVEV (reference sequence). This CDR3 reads CASYSSSYEQYF. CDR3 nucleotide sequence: TGTGCCAGCTACTCCAGCTCCTACGAGCAGTACTTC.

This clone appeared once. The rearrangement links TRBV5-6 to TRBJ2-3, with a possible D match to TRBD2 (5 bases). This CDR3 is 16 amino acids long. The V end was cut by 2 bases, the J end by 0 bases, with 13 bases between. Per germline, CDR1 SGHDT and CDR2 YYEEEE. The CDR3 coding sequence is TGTGCCAGCAGCTTAGCGGCGAGCGGAAGCACAGATACGCAGTATTTT. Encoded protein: CASSLAASGSTDTQYF.

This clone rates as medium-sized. Here the CDR3 reads CASSQARSNTGELFF. The DNA of the CDR3 is TGTGCCAGCAGCCAGGCCAGGTCGAACACCGGGGAGCTGTTTTTT. This chain links TRBV14 with TRBJ2-2; D unclear. The ends were cut back, 3 bases at V and 0 bases at J, with 8 bases in the middle. Germline loops: CDR1 SGHDN, CDR2 FVKESK. The CDR3 consists of 15 residues.

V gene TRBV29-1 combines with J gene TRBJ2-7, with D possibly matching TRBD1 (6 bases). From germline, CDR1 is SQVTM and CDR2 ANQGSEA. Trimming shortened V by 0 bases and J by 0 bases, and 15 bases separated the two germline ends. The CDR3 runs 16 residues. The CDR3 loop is CSVEERETGLSYEQYF. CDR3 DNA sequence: TGCAGCGTTGAAGAGCGCGAGACAGGCCTCTCCTACGAGCAGTACTTC.

This chain's CDR3 is CASRGDRGFVETQYF. In DNA, the CDR3 is TGTGCCAGCAGAGGGGACAGGGGCTTTGTTGAGACCCAGTACTTC. This chain connects TRBV6-4 to TRBJ2-5; 10 bases are a match to TRBD1. The CDR3 totals 15 residues. Trimming removed 6 bases from V and 5 bases from J; junction bases left unmatched: 9. Germline lookup yields CDR1 MRHNA and CDR2 SNTAGT.

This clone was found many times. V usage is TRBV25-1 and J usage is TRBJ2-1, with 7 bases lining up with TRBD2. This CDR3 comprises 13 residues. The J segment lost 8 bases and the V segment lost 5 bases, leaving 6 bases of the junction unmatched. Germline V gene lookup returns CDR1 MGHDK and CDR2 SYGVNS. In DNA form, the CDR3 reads TGTGCCAGCAGTTTAACGACTAGCCATGAGCAGTTCTTC. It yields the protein CASSLTTSHEQFF.